A selection of T cell receptor beta chains follows, all from one sample in a study of blood T cell repertoires in COVID-19. Profiling relied on immunoSEQ multiplex PCR, and the TCRdb table lists in-frame clones only, not all of them. The repertoire holds 95,000 to 150,000 clones, with 88% as singletons. The source material was peripheral blood. These receptors originate from a human donor in a cohort sampled during active COVID-19. Both conserved end residues are part of each CDR3. The order of the fields is D gene, clone size, CDR3 length, V gene, J gene, CDR3 protein, CDR3 DNA. The D gene is left open where the match is weak. Clone size, where shown, is once, few, many, or a class for clones that have expanded.

D: TRBD1; size: -; length: 14; V: TRBV19; J: TRBJ1-4; CDR3: CASSIRQGREKLFF; DNA: TGTGCCAGTAGTATCCGACAGGGACGGGAAAAACTGTTTTTT
D: -; size: -; length: 15; V: TRBV5-4; J: TRBJ1-4; CDR3: CASSLVGQGNEKLFF; DNA: TGTGCCAGCAGCTTGGTCGGGCAGGGTAATGAAAAACTGTTTTTT
D: TRBD1; size: -; length: 13; V: TRBV6-5; J: TRBJ1-5; CDR3: CASSQTGYQPQHF; DNA: TGTGCCAGCAGCCAGACAGGGTACCAGCCCCAGCATTTT
D: TRBD1; size: -; length: 13; V: TRBV12-3/TRBV12-4; J: TRBJ1-2; CDR3: CASKRQGTYGYTF; DNA: TGTGCCAGCAAAAGACAGGGGACCTATGGCTACACCTTC
D: TRBD2; size: few; length: 15; V: TRBV6-6; J: TRBJ2-7; CDR3: CASSYTSGGAGEQYF; DNA: TGTGCCAGCAGTTACACTAGCGGGGGGGCTGGAGAGCAGTACTTC
D: TRBD2; size: once; length: 16; V: TRBV4-1; J: TRBJ2-7; CDR3: CASSQWGLAKTYEQYF; DNA: TGCGCCAGCAGCCAGTGGGGACTAGCTAAGACCTACGAGCAGTACTTC
D: TRBD1; size: -; length: 14; V: TRBV6-6; J: TRBJ1-1; CDR3: CASSYSADRGNAFF; DNA: TGTGCCAGCAGTTACTCGGCGGACAGGGGTAATGCTTTCTTT
D: -; size: -; length: 14; V: TRBV18; J: TRBJ2-7; CDR3: CASSPRGRGYEQYF; DNA: TGTGCCAGCTCACCACGGGGCAGGGGCTACGAGCAGTACTTC
D: -; size: -; length: 13; V: TRBV7-9; J: TRBJ2-2; CDR3: CASRKTGFEELFF; DNA: TGTGCCAGCAGGAAGACTGGGTTCGAGGAGCTGTTTTTT
D: -; size: few; length: 12; V: TRBV5-4; J: TRBJ2-7; CDR3: CASSVFSYEQYF; DNA: TGTGCCAGCAGTGTCTTCTCCTACGAGCAGTACTTC
D: TRBD2; size: -; length: 16; V: TRBV5-1; J: TRBJ2-4; CDR3: CASSLAAGESKNIQYF; DNA: TGCGCCAGCAGCTTGGCTGCGGGAGAATCCAAAAACATTCAGTACTTC
D: -; size: -; length: 14; V: TRBV6-5; J: TRBJ1-3; CDR3: CASRPGYSGNTIYF; DNA: TGTGCCAGCAGGCCCGGGTACTCTGGAAACACCATATATTTT
D: -; size: -; length: 14; V: TRBV15; J: TRBJ2-1; CDR3: CATIDGGKYNEQFF; DNA: TGTGCCACTATAGATGGGGGGAAGTACAATGAGCAGTTCTTC
D: TRBD1; size: few; length: 15; V: TRBV30; J: TRBJ1-3; CDR3: CASSRDSHSGNTIYF; DNA: TGTGCCTCATCCAGGGACAGCCACTCTGGAAACACCATATATTTT
D: TRBD1; size: -; length: 12; V: TRBV25-1; J: TRBJ2-1; CDR3: CASSEDRTLQFF; DNA: TGTGCCAGCAGTGAGGACAGGACTCTGCAGTTCTTC
D: TRBD1; size: -; length: 15; V: TRBV10-3; J: TRBJ2-1; CDR3: CATTPRGTGYNEQFF; DNA: TGTGCCACCACCCCTCGGGGGACAGGGTACAATGAGCAGTTCTTC
D: TRBD1; size: -; length: 15; V: TRBV9; J: TRBJ1-2; CDR3: CASSGRDSFNYGYTF; DNA: TGTGCCAGCAGCGGCCGGGACAGCTTTAACTATGGCTACACCTTC
D: -; size: few; length: 16; V: TRBV5-1; J: TRBJ2-7; CDR3: CASRPLTGSGSYEQYF; DNA: TGCGCCAGCAGACCTCTCACAGGGAGTGGCTCCTACGAGCAGTACTTC
D: -; size: -; length: 17; V: TRBV3-1/TRBV3-2; J: TRBJ2-3; CDR3: CASSQDLASVVTDTQYF; DNA: TGTGCCAGCAGCCAAGATTTGGCTAGCGTAGTGACAGATACGCAGTATTTT
D: -; size: -; length: 11; V: TRBV6-5; J: TRBJ1-1; CDR3: CASSPETEAFF; DNA: TGTGCCAGCAGTCCGGAGACTGAAGCTTTCTTT
D: TRBD1; size: -; length: 15; V: TRBV6-1; J: TRBJ1-2; CDR3: CASSELDRGFYGYTF; DNA: TGTGCCAGCAGTGAATTGGACAGGGGTTTCTATGGCTACACCTTC
D: TRBD1; size: -; length: 16; V: TRBV9; J: TRBJ2-5; CDR3: CASSVAGGENQETQYF; DNA: TGTGCCAGCAGCGTAGCAGGGGGCGAAAACCAAGAGACCCAGTACTTC
D: -; size: -; length: 11; V: TRBV29-1; J: TRBJ1-4; CDR3: CSVRINEKLFF; DNA: TGCAGCGTGAGAATTAATGAAAAACTGTTTTTT
D: -; size: -; length: 14; V: TRBV7-9; J: TRBJ2-3; CDR3: CATSLSGSTDTQYF; DNA: TGTGCCACCTCGCTCAGCGGGAGCACAGATACGCAGTATTTT
D: TRBD2; size: -; length: 13; V: TRBV10-1; J: TRBJ2-3; CDR3: CASSGRAWDTQYF; DNA: TGCGCCAGTAGCGGGAGGGCTTGGGATACGCAGTATTTT
D: TRBD2; size: -; length: 18; V: TRBV5-6; J: TRBJ2-1; CDR3: CASSSRPGSGGAWNEQFF; DNA: TGTGCCAGCAGCTCCCGGCCAGGATCCGGGGGGGCTTGGAATGAGCAGTTCTTC